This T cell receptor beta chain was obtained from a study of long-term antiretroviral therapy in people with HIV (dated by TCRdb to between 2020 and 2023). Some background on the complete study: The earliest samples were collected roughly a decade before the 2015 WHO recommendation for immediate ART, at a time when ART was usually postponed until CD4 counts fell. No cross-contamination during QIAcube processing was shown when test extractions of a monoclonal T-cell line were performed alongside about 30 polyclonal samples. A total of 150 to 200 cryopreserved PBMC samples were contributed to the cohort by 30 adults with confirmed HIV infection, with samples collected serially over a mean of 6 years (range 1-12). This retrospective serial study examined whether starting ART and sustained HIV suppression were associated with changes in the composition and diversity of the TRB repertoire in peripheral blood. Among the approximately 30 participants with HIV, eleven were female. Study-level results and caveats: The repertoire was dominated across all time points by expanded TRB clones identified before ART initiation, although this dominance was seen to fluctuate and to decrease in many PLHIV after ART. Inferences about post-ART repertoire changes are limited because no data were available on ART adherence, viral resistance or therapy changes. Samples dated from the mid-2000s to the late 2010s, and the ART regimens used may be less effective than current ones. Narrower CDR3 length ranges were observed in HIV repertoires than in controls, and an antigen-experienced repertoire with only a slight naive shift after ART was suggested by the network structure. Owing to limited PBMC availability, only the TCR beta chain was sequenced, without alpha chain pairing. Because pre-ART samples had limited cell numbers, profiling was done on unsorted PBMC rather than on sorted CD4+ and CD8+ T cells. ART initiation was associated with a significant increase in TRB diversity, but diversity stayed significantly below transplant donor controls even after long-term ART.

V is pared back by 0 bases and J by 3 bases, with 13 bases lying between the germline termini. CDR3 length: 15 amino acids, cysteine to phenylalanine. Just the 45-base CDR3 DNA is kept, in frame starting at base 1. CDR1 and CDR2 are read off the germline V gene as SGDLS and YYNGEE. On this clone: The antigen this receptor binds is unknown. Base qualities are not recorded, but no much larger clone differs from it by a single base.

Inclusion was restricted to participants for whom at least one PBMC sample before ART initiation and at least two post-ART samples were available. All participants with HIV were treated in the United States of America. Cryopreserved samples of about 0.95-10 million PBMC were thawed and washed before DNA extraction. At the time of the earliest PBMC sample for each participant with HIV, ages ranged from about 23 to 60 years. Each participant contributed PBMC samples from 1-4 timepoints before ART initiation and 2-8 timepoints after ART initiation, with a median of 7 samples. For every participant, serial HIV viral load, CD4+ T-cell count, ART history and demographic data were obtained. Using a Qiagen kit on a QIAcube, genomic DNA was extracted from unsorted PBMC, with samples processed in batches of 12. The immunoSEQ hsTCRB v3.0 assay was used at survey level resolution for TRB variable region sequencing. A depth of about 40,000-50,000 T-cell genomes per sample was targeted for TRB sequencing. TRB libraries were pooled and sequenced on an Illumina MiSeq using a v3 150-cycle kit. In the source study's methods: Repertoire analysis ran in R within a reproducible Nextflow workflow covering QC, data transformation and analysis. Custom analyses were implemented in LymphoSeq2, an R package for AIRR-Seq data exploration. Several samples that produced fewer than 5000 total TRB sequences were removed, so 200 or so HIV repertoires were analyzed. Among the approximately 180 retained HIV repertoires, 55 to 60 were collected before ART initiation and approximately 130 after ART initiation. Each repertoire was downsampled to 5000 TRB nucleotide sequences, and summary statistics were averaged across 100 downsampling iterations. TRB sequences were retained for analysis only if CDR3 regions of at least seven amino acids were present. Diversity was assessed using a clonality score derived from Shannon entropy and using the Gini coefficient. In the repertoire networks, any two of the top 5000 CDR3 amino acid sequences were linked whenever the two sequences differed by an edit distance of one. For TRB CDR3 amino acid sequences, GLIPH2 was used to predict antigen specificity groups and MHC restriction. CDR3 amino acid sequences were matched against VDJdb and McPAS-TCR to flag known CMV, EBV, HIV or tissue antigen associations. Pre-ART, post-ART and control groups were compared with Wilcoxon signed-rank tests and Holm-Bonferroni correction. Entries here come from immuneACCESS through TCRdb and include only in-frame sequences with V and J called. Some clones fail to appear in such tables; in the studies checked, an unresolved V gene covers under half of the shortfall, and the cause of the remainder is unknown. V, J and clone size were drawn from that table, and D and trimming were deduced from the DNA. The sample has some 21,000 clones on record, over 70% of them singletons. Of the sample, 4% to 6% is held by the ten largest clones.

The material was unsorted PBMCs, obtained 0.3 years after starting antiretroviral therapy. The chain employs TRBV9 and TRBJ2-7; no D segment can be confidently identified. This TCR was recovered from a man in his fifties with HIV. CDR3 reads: CASSVEAFGGYEQYF. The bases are TGTGCCAGCAGCGTAGAAGCGTTCGGTGGCTACGAGCAGTACTTC.